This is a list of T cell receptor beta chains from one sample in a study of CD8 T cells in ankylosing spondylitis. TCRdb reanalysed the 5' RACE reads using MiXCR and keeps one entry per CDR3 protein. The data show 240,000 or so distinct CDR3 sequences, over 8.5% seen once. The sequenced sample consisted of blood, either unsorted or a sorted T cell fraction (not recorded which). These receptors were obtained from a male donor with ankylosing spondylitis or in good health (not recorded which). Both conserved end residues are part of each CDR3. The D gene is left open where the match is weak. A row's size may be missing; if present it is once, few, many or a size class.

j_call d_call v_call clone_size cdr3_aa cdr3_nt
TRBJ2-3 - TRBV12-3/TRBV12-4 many CASSLHPRTDTQYF TGTGCCAGCAGTTTGCACCCCCGAACAGATACGCAGTATTTT
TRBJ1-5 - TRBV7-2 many CASSFLGTSSNQPQHF TGTGCCAGCAGCTTTCTTGGGACGTCTAGCAATCAGCCCCAGCATTTT
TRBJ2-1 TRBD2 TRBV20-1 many CSARDSGLSGRGSYNEQFF TGCAGTGCTAGAGATTCGGGGCTTAGCGGGAGGGGCTCCTACAATGAGCAGTTCTTC
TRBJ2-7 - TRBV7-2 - CASSLLAGQSSYEQYF TGTGCCAGCAGCTTACTGGCAGGGCAAAGCTCCTACGAGCAGTACTTC
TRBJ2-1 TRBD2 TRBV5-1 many CASSTGTSGSFYNEQFF TGCGCCAGCAGCACCGGGACTAGCGGGAGCTTCTACAATGAGCAGTTCTTC
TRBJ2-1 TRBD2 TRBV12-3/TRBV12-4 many CASSSRRGAEQFF TGTGCCAGCAGTTCCCGGCGGGGGGCTGAGCAGTTCTTC
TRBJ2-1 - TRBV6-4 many CASSADEREQFF TGTGCCAGCAGTGCGGATGAAAGGGAGCAGTTCTTC
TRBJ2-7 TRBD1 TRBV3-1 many CASSPGQGAAGEQYF TGTGCCAGCAGCCCAGGACAGGGGGCGGCGGGGGAGCAGTACTTC
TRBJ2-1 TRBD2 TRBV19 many CASSPHGASGRNEQFF TGTGCCAGTAGTCCCCACGGGGCTAGCGGCCGAAATGAGCAGTTCTTC
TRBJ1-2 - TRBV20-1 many CSARDPSAGSNYGYTF TGCAGTGCTAGAGATCCCTCCGCCGGCTCTAACTATGGCTACACCTTC
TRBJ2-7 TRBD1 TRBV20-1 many CSADRGSEQYF TGCAGTGCTGACAGGGGAAGTGAGCAGTACTTC
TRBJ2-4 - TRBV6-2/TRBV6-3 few CASSYEGQSNIQYF TGTGCCAGCAGTTACGAAGGACAGTCAAACATTCAGTACTTC
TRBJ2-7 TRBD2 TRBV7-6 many CASSLGGSGTSVYEQYF TGTGCCAGCAGCTTGGGGGGTTCCGGGACTAGCGTCTACGAGCAGTACTTC
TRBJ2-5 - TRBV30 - CAWGQVGTQYF TGTGCCTGGGGTCAAGTGGGGACCCAGTACTTC
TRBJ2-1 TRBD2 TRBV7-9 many CASSFGALAGGNEQFF TGTGCCAGCAGCTTTGGCGCACTAGCGGGGGGCAATGAGCAGTTCTTC
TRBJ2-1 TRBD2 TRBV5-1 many CASRTSGTIGEQFF TGCGCCAGCAGGACTAGCGGGACGATAGGTGAGCAGTTCTTC
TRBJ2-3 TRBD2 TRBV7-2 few CASSMASGPHTQYF TGTGCCAGCAGCATGGCTAGCGGGCCGCATACGCAGTATTTT
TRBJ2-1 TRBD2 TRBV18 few CASSPPGLAGYNEQFF TGTGCCAGCTCACCACCGGGACTAGCGGGATACAATGAGCAGTTCTTC
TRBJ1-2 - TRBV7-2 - CASSSIGGANYGYTF TGTGCCAGCAGCTCAATAGGGGGGGCTAACTATGGCTACACCTTC
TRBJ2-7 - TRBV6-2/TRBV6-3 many CASSYSYLPYEQYF TGTGCCAGCAGTTACTCGTATCTACCCTACGAGCAGTACTTC
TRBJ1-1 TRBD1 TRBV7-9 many CASSHGTGLEAFF TGTGCCAGCAGCCATGGGACAGGACTTGAAGCTTTCTTT
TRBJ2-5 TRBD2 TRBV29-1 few CSAGLAGVSQETQYF TGCAGCGCCGGACTAGCGGGAGTAAGCCAAGAGACCCAGTACTTC
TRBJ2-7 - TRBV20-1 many CSASSQDGSYEQYF TGCAGTGCTAGCTCCCAGGACGGATCCTACGAGCAGTACTTC
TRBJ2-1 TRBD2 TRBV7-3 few CASGSRGGLYNEQFF TGTGCCAGCGGCTCTCGGGGGGGCCTGTACAATGAGCAGTTCTTC
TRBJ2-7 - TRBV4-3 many CASSQGAGPYEQYF TGCGCCAGCAGCCAAGGGGCCGGTCCCTACGAGCAGTACTTC
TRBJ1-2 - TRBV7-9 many CASSNVGQVYGYTF TGTGCCAGCAGTAATGTCGGGCAGGTCTATGGCTACACCTTC
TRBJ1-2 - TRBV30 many CAWSRDRRDYGYTF TGTGCCTGGAGTCGGGACCGTCGGGACTATGGCTACACCTTC
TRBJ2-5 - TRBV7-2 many CASSPVGVPQETQYF TGTGCCAGCAGCCCAGTAGGGGTCCCTCAAGAGACCCAGTACTTC
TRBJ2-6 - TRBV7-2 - CASSLGNSGANVLTF TGTGCCAGCAGCTTAGGGAACTCTGGGGCCAACGTCCTGACTTTC
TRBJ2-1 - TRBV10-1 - CASSAKSGEQFF TGCGCCAGCAGTGCGAAGAGCGGGGAGCAGTTCTTC
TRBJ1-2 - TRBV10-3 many CAISESGGIYGYTF TGTGCCATCAGTGAGTCGGGGGGCATCTATGGCTACACCTTC
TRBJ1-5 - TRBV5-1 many CASSLGFPNQPQHF TGCGCCAGCAGCTTGGGTTTCCCTAATCAGCCCCAGCATTTT